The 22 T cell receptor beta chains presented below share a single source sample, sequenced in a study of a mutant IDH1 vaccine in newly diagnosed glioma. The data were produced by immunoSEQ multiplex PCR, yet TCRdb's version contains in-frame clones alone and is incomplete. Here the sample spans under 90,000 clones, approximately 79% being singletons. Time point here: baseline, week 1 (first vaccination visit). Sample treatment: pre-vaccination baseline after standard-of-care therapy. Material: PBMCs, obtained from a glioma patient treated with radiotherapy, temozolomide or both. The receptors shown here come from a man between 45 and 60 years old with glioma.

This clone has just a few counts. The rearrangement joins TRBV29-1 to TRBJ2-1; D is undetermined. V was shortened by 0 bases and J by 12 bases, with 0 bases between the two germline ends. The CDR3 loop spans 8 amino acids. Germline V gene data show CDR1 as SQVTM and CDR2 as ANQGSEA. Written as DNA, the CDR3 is TGCAGCGTTGAAGAGCAGTTCTTC. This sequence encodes CSVEEQFF.

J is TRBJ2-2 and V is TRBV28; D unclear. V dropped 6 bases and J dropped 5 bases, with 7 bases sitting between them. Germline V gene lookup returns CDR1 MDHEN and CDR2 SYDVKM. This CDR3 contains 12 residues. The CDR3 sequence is CASRRRTGELFF. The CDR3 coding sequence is TGTGCCAGCAGGCGACGGACCGGGGAGCTGTTTTTT. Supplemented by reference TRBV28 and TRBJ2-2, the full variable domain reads DVKVTQSSRYLVKRTGEKVFLECVQDMDHENMFWYRQDPGLGLRLIYFSYDVKMKEKGDIPEGYSVSREKKERFSLILESASTNQTSMYLCASRRRTGELFFGEGSRLTVL.

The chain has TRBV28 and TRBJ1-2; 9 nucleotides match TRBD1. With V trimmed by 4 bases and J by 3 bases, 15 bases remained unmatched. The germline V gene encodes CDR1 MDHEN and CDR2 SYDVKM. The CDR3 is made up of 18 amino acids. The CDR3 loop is CASSSLVPGQGSHYGYTF. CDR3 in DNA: TGTGCCAGCAGTTCCCTAGTCCCGGGACAGGGTTCACACTATGGCTACACCTTC.

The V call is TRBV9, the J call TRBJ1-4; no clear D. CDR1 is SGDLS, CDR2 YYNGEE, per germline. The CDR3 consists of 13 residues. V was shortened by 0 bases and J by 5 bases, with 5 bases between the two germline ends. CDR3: CASSVDWNEKLFF. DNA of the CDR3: TGTGCCAGCAGCGTAGACTGGAATGAAAAACTGTTTTTT. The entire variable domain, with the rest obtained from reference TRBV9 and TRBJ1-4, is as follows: DSGVTQTPKHLITATGQRVTLRCSPRSGDLSVYWYQQSLDQGLQFLIQYYNGEERAKGNILERFSAQQFPDLHSELNLSSLELGDSALYFCASSVDWNEKLFFGSGTQLSVL.

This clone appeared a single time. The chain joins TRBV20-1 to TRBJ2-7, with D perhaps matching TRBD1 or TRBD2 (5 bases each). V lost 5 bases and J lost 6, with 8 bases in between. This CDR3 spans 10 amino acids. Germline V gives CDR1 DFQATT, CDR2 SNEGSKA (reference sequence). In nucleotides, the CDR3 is TGCAGTGCTGGGGACCCCGAGCAGTACTTC. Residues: CSAGDPEQYF.

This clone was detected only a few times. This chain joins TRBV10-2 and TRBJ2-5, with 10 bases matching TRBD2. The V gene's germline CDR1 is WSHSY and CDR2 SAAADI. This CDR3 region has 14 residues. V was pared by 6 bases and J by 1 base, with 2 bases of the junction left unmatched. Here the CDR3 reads CASSTSGIQETQYF. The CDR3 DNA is TGCGCCAGCAGCACTAGCGGGATCCAAGAGACCCAGTACTTC.

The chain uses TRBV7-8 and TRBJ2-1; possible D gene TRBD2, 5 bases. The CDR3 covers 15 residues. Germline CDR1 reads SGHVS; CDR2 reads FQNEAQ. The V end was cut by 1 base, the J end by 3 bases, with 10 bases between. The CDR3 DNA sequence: TGTGCCAGCAGCTTAGTTCCGGGGTTCTACAATGAGCAGTTCTTC. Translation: CASSLVPGFYNEQFF.

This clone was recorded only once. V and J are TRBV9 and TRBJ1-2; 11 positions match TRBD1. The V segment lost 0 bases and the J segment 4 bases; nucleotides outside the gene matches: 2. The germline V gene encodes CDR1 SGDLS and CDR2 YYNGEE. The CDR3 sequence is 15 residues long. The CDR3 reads CASSVAGTGGYGYTF. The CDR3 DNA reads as TGTGCCAGCAGCGTAGCCGGGACAGGGGGCTATGGCTACACCTTC.

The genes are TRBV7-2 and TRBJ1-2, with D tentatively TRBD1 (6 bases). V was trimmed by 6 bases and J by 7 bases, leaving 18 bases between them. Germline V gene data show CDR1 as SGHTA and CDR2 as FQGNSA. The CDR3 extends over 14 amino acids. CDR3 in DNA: TGTGCCAGCAGGGAGGGGGGGGCACCAGCTGGCTACACCTTC. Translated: CASREGGAPAGYTF.

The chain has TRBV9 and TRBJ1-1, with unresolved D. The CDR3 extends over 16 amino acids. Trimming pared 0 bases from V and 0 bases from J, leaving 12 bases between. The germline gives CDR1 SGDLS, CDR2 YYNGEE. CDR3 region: CASSVGSGNMNTEAFF. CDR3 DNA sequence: TGTGCCAGCAGCGTAGGATCGGGGAACATGAACACTGAAGCTTTCTTT.

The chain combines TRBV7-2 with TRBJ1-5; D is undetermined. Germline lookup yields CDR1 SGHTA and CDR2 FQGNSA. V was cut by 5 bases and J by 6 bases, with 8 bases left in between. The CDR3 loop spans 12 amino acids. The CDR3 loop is CASSSDRQPQHF. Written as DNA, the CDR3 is TGTGCCAGCAGCAGCGACCGTCAGCCCCAGCATTTT.

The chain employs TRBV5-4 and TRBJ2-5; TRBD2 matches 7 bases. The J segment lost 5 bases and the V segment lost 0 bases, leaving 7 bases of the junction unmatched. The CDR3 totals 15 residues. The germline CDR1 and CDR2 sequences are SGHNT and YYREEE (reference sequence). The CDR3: CASSLVGGGGETQYF. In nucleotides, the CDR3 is TGTGCCAGCAGCTTGGTGGGCGGGGGAGGGGAGACCCAGTACTTC.

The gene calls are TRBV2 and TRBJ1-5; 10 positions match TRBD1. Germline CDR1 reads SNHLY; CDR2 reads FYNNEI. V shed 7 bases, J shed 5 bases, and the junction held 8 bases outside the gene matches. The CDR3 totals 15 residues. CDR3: CASTLDRGFDQPQHF. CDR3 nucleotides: TGTGCCAGCACCCTGGACAGGGGGTTTGATCAGCCCCAGCATTTT.

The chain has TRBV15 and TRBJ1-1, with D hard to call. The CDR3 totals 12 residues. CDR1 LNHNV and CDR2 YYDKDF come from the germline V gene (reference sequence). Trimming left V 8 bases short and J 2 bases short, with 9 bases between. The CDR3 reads CATSLGNTEAFF. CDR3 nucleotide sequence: TGTGCCACCTCGTTGGGAAACACTGAAGCTTTCTTT.

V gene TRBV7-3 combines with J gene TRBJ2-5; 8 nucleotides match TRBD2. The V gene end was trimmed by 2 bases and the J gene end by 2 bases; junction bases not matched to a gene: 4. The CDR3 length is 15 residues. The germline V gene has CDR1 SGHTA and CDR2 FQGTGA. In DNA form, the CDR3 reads TGTGCCAGCAGCTTATTGGGCGGGGGGCAAGAGACCCAGTACTTC. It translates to CASSLLGGGQETQYF.

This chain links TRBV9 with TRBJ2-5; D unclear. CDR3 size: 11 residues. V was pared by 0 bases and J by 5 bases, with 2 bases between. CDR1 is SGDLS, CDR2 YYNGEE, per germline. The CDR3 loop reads CASSVDETQYF. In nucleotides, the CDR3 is TGTGCCAGCAGCGTAGACGAGACCCAGTACTTC.

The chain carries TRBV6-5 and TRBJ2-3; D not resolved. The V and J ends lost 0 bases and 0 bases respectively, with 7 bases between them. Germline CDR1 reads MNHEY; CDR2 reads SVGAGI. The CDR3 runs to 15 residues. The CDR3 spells CASSYSGRSTDTQYF. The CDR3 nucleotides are TGTGCCAGCAGTTACTCGGGCAGGAGCACAGATACGCAGTATTTT.

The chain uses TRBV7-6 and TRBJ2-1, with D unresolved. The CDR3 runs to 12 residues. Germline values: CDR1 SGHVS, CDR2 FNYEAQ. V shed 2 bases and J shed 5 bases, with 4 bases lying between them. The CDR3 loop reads CASSLPDNEQFF. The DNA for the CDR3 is TGTGCCAGCAGCTTACCCGACAATGAGCAGTTCTTC.

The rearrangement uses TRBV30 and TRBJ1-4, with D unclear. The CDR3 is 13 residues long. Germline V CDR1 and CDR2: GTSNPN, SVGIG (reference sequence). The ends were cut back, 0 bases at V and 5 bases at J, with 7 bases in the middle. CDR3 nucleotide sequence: TGTGCCTGGAGTGTACAAGGGAATGAAAAACTGTTTTTT. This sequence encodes CAWSVQGNEKLFF.

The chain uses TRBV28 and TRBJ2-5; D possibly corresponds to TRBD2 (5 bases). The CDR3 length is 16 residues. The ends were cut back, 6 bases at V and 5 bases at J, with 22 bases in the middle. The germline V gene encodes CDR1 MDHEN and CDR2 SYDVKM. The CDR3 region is CASSPSHRGYWETQYF. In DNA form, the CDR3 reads TGTGCCAGCAGCCCATCCCACAGAGGGTATTGGGAGACCCAGTACTTC.

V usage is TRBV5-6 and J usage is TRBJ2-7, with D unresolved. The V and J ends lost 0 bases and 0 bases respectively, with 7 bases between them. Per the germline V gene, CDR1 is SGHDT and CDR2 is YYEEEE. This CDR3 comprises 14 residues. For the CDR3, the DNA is TGTGCCAGCAGCTTGGTAGGGAACTCCTACGAGCAGTACTTC. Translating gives CASSLVGNSYEQYF. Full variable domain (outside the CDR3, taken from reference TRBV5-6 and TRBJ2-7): DAGVTQSPTHLIKTRGQQVTLRCSPKSGHDTVSWYQQALGQGPQFIFQYYEEEERQRGNFPDRFSGHQFPNYSSELNVNALLLGDSALYLCASSLVGNSYEQYFGPGTRLTVT.

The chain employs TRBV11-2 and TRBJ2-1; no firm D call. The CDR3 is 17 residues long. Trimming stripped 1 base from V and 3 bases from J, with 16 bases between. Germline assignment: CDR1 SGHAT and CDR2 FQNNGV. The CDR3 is CASSLVRRAIRYNEQFF. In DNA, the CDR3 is TGTGCCAGCAGCTTAGTTCGCCGGGCGATCCGCTACAATGAGCAGTTCTTC.